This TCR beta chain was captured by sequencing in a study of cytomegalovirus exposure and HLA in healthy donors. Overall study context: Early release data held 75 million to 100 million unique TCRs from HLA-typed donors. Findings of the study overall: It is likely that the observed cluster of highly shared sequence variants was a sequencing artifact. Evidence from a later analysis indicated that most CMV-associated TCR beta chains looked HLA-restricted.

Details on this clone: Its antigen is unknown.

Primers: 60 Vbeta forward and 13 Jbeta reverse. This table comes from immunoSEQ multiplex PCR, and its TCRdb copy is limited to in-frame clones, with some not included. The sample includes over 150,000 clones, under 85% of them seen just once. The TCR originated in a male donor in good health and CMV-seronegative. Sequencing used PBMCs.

CDR3 sequence (DNA): TGTGCCAGCAGCGTAGGCCCCACAGCTAACTATGGCTACACCTTC. This translates into CASSVGPTANYGYTF. The chain recombines TRBV9 with TRBJ1-2; D is undetermined. Germline V CDR1 and CDR2: SGDLS, YYNGEE. V lost 0 bases, J lost 0 bases, and 9 bases lay in between. CDR3 length: 15 amino acids. Combining the CDR3 with reference TRBV9 and TRBJ1-2 gives the whole variable domain DSGVTQTPKHLITATGQRVTLRCSPRSGDLSVYWYQQSLDQGLQFLIQYYNGEERAKGNILERFSAQQFPDLHSELNLSSLELGDSALYFCASSVGPTANYGYTFGSGTRLTVV.